The present T cell receptor beta chain was sequenced within a study of spatial heterogeneity in lung cancer. For the study at large: Consistent detection of more beta-chain than alpha-chain sequences was observed.

Study-level points and caveats: For expanded intratumoral alpha and beta TCRs, counts tracked tumor mutation counts.

By its share, this clonotype is medium-sized. What it recognizes is unknown. Time point: sample taken at primary tumor resection. Patients with untreated early-stage non-small cell lung cancer, numbering 72, were the donors. Material for sequencing was whole RNA from tumor, nontumor lung or frozen PBMC, left unsorted. In the library, each TCR cDNA molecule bore its own unique molecular identifier. TCRdb independently ran MiXCR on the 5' RACE reads; one entry per CDR3 protein. The sample yields 2,500 or so distinct CDR3 sequences, approximately 1.5% seen once. The CDR3 extends over 13 amino acids. Germline CDR1 is SGDLS and CDR2 is YYNGEE. V was clipped by 0 bases and J by 4 bases, with 7 bases between them.

The TCR sequence derives from a male donor with early-stage non-small cell lung cancer. Source: lung tumor tissue, taken at surgery. The V call is TRBV9, the J call TRBJ2-5; D unclear. CDR3 coding DNA: TGTGCCAGCAGCGTAGGGGTCGGAGAGACCCAGTACTTC. It encodes CASSVGVGETQYF. Full variable domain (missing parts from reference TRBV9 and TRBJ2-5): DSGVTQTPKHLITATGQRVTLRCSPRSGDLSVYWYQQSLDQGLQFLIQYYNGEERAKGNILERFSAQQFPDLHSELNLSSLELGDSALYFCASSVGVGETQYFGPGTRLLVL.